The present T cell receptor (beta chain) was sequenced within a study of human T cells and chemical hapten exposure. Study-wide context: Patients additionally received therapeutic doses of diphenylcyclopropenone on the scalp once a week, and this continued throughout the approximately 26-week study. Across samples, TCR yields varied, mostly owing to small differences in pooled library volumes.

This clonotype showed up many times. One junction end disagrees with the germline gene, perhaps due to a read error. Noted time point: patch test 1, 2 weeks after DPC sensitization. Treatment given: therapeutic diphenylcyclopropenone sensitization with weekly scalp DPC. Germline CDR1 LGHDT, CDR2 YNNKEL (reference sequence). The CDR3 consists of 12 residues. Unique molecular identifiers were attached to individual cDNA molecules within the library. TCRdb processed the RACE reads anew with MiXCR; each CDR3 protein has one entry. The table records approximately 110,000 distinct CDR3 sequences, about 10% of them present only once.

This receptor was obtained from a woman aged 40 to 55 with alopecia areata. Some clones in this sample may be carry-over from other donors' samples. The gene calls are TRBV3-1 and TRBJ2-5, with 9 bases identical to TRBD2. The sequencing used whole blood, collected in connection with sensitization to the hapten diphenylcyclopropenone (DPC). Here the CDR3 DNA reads TGCGGAGCGGGGGGCAGCCAAGAGACCCAGTACTTC. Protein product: CGAGGSQETQYF.